The 28 T cell receptor beta chains below all came from one sample that was sequenced in a study of vaccination and CD4 T cells after COVID-19. Treatment given: roughly 10-day PBMC culture with coronavirus spike peptide pools or control peptides (ViraFEST assay). Sequencing of DNA taken from cultured CD4+ T cells relied on the Oncomine TCR Beta short-read assay. One entry per CDR3 protein, called by TCRdb with MiXCR from the PCR reads. This sample has roughly 20,000 distinct CDR3 sequences; less than 80% occur once, and the top ten carry roughly 23%. Antigens of these TCRs are unknown. Sequenced here: CD4+ T cells from blood, cultured in vitro, sampled before SARS-CoV-2 vaccination. These receptors came from a human donor who received a COVID-19 vaccine.

The chain combines TRBV2 with TRBJ1-1; D gene unclear. CDR1 is SNHLY, CDR2 FYNNEI, per germline. The CDR3 is 13 amino acids. V dropped 8 bases and J dropped 5 bases, with 15 bases sitting between them. CDR3 nucleotides: TGTGCCAGCCTCCGGGCTGGGAATACTGAAGCTTTCTTT. This translates into CASLRAGNTEAFF. Drawing the rest from reference TRBV2 and TRBJ1-1, the complete variable domain is EPEVTQTPSHQVTQMGQEVILRCVPISNHLYFYWYRQILGQKVEFLVSFYNNEISEKSEIFDDQFSVERPDGSNFTLKIRSTKLEDSAMYFCASLRAGNTEAFFGQGTRLTVV.

This chain links TRBV2 with TRBJ2-7; no clear D gene. The CDR3 totals 11 residues. Deletions cut 7 bases from V and 3 bases from J, with 7 bases between. CDR1 and CDR2 (germline): SNHLY, FYNNEI. The CDR3 nucleotides are TGTGCCAGCATTAGTTACTACGAGCAGTACTTC. Its translation: CASISYYEQYF.

The chain has TRBV6-1 and TRBJ2-3; a weak D match, TRBD2 (7 bases). Germline V gene lookup returns CDR1 MNHNS and CDR2 SASEGT. The CDR3 contains 19 residues. Trimming removed 5 bases from V and 0 bases from J, with 24 bases in between. The CDR3 protein is CASSKGARGHPSSTDTQYF. The CDR3 bases are TGTGCCAGCAGTAAAGGAGCGCGGGGGCATCCATCTAGCACAGATACGCAGTATTTT.

V gene TRBV10-1 combines with J gene TRBJ1-5; 7 bases agree with TRBD1. Germline V gives CDR1 WNHNN, CDR2 SYGVQD (reference sequence). Trimming cost V 10 bases and J 2 bases; bases outside gene matches: 2. The CDR3 length is 12 residues. For the CDR3, the DNA is TGCGCCACCGGACAGGGCAATCAGCCCCAGCATTTT. It yields the protein CATGQGNQPQHF.

This clonotype was counted only a few times. The chain joins TRBV30 to TRBJ1-5; D gene ambiguous. Per the germline V gene, CDR1 is GTSNPN and CDR2 is SVGIG (reference sequence). The CDR3 has 13 residues. The ends were cut back, 2 bases at V and 5 bases at J, with 10 bases in the middle. DNA for the CDR3: TGTGCCTGGAGTTTTGGAGACGATCAGCCCCAGCATTTT. Its translation is CAWSFGDDQPQHF.

The chain combines TRBV5-1 with TRBJ2-7; D is perhaps TRBD1 (5 bases). V dropped 4 bases and J dropped 2 bases, with 13 bases sitting between them. The germline CDR1 and CDR2 sequences are SGHRS and YFSETQ. CDR3 length equals 14 residues. The CDR3 protein is CASSATGAPYEQYF. The CDR3 bases are TGCGCCAGCAGCGCGACTGGGGCCCCCTACGAGCAGTACTTC. Full variable domain (missing parts from reference TRBV5-1 and TRBJ2-7): KAGVTQTPRYLIKTRGQQVTLSCSPISGHRSVSWYQQTPGQGLQFLFEYFSETQRNKGNFPGRFSGRQFSNSRSEMNVSTLELGDSALYLCASSATGAPYEQYFGPGTRLTVT.

This chain uses TRBV30 with TRBJ1-1; a possible D gene is TRBD1 (6 bases). The CDR3 has 15 amino acids. Germline V lookup: CDR1 GTSNPN, CDR2 SVGIG (reference sequence). Trimming shortened V by 2 bases and J by 1 base, and 14 bases separated the two germline ends. The CDR3 bases are TGTGCCTGGAGTTATACAGGGTTTTCGAACACTGAAGCTTTCTTT. The encoded protein is CAWSYTGFSNTEAFF.

The chain combines TRBV10-3 with TRBJ1-2, with 9 bases matching TRBD1. Looked up from germline, CDR1 is ENHRY and CDR2 is SYGVKD. This CDR3 spans 14 amino acids. V gave up 7 bases and J gave up 6 bases; unmatched junction bases: 9. DNA of the CDR3: TGTGCCATCAAGTCGGACAGGGGAGACGATGGCTACACCTTC. Residues: CAIKSDRGDDGYTF.

The rearrangement uses TRBV6-1 and TRBJ2-2; D is unresolved. Trimming took off 5 bases at V and 6 bases at J, with 4 bases between the two ends. Germline CDR1 reads MNHNS; CDR2 reads SASEGT. CDR3 length equals 11 residues. The CDR3 reads CASSPPGELFF. The CDR3 coding sequence is TGTGCCAGCAGTCCCCCCGGGGAGCTGTTTTTT.

The chain employs TRBV6-5 and TRBJ1-5, with D tentatively TRBD1 (6 bases). Germline V lookup: CDR1 MNHEY, CDR2 SVGAGI. Trimming shortened V by 0 bases and J by 1 base, and 19 bases separated the two germline ends. The length of the CDR3 is 19 residues. This CDR3 is CASSYSSPQGSLSNQPQHF. CDR3 bases: TGTGCCAGCAGTTACTCTAGCCCACAGGGTAGCTTGAGCAATCAGCCCCAGCATTTT.

The rearrangement uses TRBV6-1 and TRBJ2-7; a possible D gene is TRBD2 (5 bases). This CDR3 has 12 residues. V lost 4 bases and J lost 6, with 10 bases in between. Germline CDR1 reads MNHNS; CDR2 reads SASEGT. The CDR3 nucleotides read TGTGCCAGCAGTGGGACTTTCGGCGAGCAGTACTTC. Its translation is CASSGTFGEQYF.

CDR3 loop: CASSFSEKLFF. The DNA of the CDR3 is TGTGCCAGCAGTTTCAGCGAAAAACTGTTTTTT. The gene calls are TRBV12-3 or TRBV12-4 and TRBJ1-4; D is unresolved. Trimming removed 3 bases from V and 8 bases from J, with 4 bases in between. The CDR3 runs 11 residues.

The V call is TRBV27, the J call TRBJ1-2, with D unresolved. The germline V gene encodes CDR1 MNHEY and CDR2 SMNVEV (reference sequence). Trimming took 4 bases from V and 4 from J, leaving 10 bases between them. The CDR3 spans 13 residues. The CDR3 bases are TGTGCCAGCAGTTCCCGGGCCCCCTATGGCTACACCTTC. As protein: CASSSRAPYGYTF.

In its sample, this clonotype was seen a few times. The V gene is TRBV6-1, the J gene TRBJ1-2, with a possible D match to TRBD1 (6 bases). This CDR3 has 13 residues. Germline V gene data show CDR1 as MNHNS and CDR2 as SASEGT. V was shortened by 4 bases and J by 5 bases, with 11 bases between the two germline ends. The CDR3 nucleotides are TGTGCCAGCAGTGCCAGGGGCCTTTATGGCTACACCTTC. It yields the protein CASSARGLYGYTF.

The V and J genes are TRBV30 and TRBJ2-3; 9 bases map to TRBD2. CDR1 and CDR2 (germline): GTSNPN, SVGIG (reference sequence). This CDR3 region has 15 residues. V trimming: 0 bases; J trimming: 1 base; junction bases outside the gene matches: 2. The CDR3 DNA follows: TGTGCCTGGAGTGTACGGACTAGCGGCACAGATACGCAGTATTTT. Translation gives CAWSVRTSGTDTQYF.

The chain links TRBV7-9 to TRBJ1-6, with D perhaps matching TRBD1 (5 bases). Germline V CDR1 and CDR2: SEHNR, FQNEAQ (reference sequence). The ends were cut back, 3 bases at V and 7 bases at J, with 13 bases in the middle. The CDR3 runs 15 residues. CDR3 amino acids: CASSLGLAANSPLHF. The CDR3 nucleotides read TGTGCCAGCAGCTTGGGACTGGCCGCGAATTCACCCCTCCACTTT.

The chain carries TRBV20-1 and TRBJ2-3; 8 nucleotides line up with TRBD1. The ends lost 3 bases at V and 0 bases at J; junction bases unmatched: 5. Germline CDR1 DFQATT, CDR2 SNEGSKA (reference sequence). The CDR3 is 15 residues long. This CDR3 reads CSARETGESTDTQYF. The DNA of the CDR3 is TGCAGTGCTAGGGAGACAGGGGAGAGCACAGATACGCAGTATTTT.

The chain links TRBV6-1 to TRBJ1-6; D remains ambiguous. CDR3 length equals 12 residues. Trimming cost V 8 bases and J 7 bases, with 9 bases left between them. Germline assignment: CDR1 MNHNS and CDR2 SASEGT. The DNA of the CDR3 is TGTGCCAGCTCGGGGATCAATTCACCCCTCCACTTT. Translating gives CASSGINSPLHF.

The chain recombines TRBV29-1 with TRBJ2-3, with TRBD1 identical over 8 bases. The germline V gene encodes CDR1 SQVTM and CDR2 ANQGSEA. Unmatched junction bases numbered 5, after V lost 0 bases and J lost 3 bases. The CDR3 totals 15 residues. The CDR3 nucleotides are TGCAGCGTTGAAGAGGACAGGGTAAGAACAGATACGCAGTATTTT. Its translation is CSVEEDRVRTDTQYF.

The chain recombines TRBV29-1 with TRBJ1-1, with D possibly being TRBD1 (5 bases). Trimming removed 8 bases from V and 5 bases from J, with 24 bases in between. This CDR3 comprises 15 residues. Germline loops: CDR1 SQVTM, CDR2 ANQGSEA. The DNA of the CDR3 is TGCAGCATTCAAGAAGGGACTGGGTTTCCGACTGAAGCTTTCTTT. It is translated as CSIQEGTGFPTEAFF.

The chain combines TRBV15 with TRBJ1-4; a possible D gene is TRBD1 (6 bases). CDR1 and CDR2 from the germline V gene are LNHNV and YYDKDF (reference sequence). The CDR3 has 16 amino acids. Trimming removed 1 base at V and 7 bases at J, with 16 bases between. The CDR3 region is CATSRGITGGPEKLFF. In DNA form, the CDR3 reads TGTGCCACCAGCAGAGGTATCACTGGGGGGCCTGAAAAACTGTTTTTT.

This clonotype was seen a single time. The gene calls are TRBV6-4 and TRBJ2-7; 10 bases match TRBD2. Germline trimming cut 0 bases from V and 0 bases from J; bases unmatched to any gene: 11. The CDR3 is made up of 19 amino acids. The germline gives CDR1 MRHNA, CDR2 SNTAGT. CDR3 DNA sequence: TGTGCCAGCAGTGACTCACCCCCAGAACTAGCGGGGAGCTCCTACGAGCAGTACTTC. It specifies CASSDSPPELAGSSYEQYF.

This clonotype ranks as medium-sized. The chain joins TRBV25-1 to TRBJ2-7, with a weak D call TRBD2 (5 bases). The germline CDR1 and CDR2 sequences are MGHDK and SYGVNS. Trimming cost V 5 bases and J 6 bases, with 14 bases left between them. CDR3 size: 13 residues. In DNA form, the CDR3 reads TGTGCCAGCAGTCCTACTTACGAGGGCGAGCAGTACTTC. Its protein is CASSPTYEGEQYF.

The rearrangement uses TRBV18 and TRBJ1-4; D is perhaps TRBD1 (5 bases). Germline V lookup: CDR1 KGHSH, CDR2 LQKENI. The CDR3 has 13 residues. V gave up 6 bases and J gave up 7 bases, with 12 bases separating them. CDR3 loop: CASSRQGGEKLFF. DNA of the CDR3: TGTGCCAGCTCTCGGCAGGGCGGTGAAAAACTGTTTTTT.

This clonotype was counted a single time. The chain couples TRBV19 to TRBJ1-6, with TRBD1 matching over 9 bases. Germline assignment: CDR1 LNHDA and CDR2 SQIVND (reference sequence). The V and J ends lost 5 bases and 11 bases, in that order; junction bases with no gene match: 7. The CDR3 runs to 14 residues. The CDR3 reads CASSGGQGRTPLHF. In DNA form, the CDR3 reads TGTGCCAGTAGTGGGGGACAGGGTCGGACACCCCTCCACTTT.

CDR3 DNA sequence: TGTGCCACCAGCAGAGATCAGTACAGGGAGGATACGCAGTATTTT. Amino acids: CATSRDQYREDTQYF. This sequence joins TRBV15 and TRBJ2-3; weak D call: TRBD1 (6 bases). Germline assignment: CDR1 LNHNV and CDR2 YYDKDF (reference sequence). The CDR3 covers 15 residues. The ends were cut back, 0 bases at V and 6 bases at J, with 13 bases in the middle.

The V gene is TRBV27, the J gene TRBJ1-1; no clear D. The V gene's germline CDR1 is MNHEY and CDR2 SMNVEV (reference sequence). The V gene lost 5 bases and the J gene lost 2 bases, with 9 bases spanning the gap. The CDR3 has 13 residues. The CDR3 DNA reads as TGTGCCAGCAGTCCCGACGGAAACACTGAAGCTTTCTTT. It codes for CASSPDGNTEAFF.

This clonotype occurred a few times. The chain is built from TRBV6-1 and TRBJ1-5; D gene uncertain. The CDR3 contains 15 residues. V lost 5 bases, J lost 0 bases, and 11 bases lay in between. Germline V CDR1 and CDR2: MNHNS, SASEGT. The CDR3 bases are TGTGCCAGCAGTCCTCGGACGGCTAGCAATCAGCCCCAGCATTTT. It codes for CASSPRTASNQPQHF.